This TCR beta chain appears in the sequencing data of a study of shared clonotypes between healthy human individuals (dated by TCRdb to the early 2020s). For the wider study: The cohort comprised two women and a few men aged 18 to 49 years. Each donor's leukapheresis produced roughly between roughly 0.85 and 9.5 billion PBMCs. The study deeply sequenced blood TCR repertoires of about 5 healthy adults to estimate repertoire size and the extent of clonotype sharing between individuals. For each donor, CD4 naive and CD4 memory were each given three plates, CD8 naive was given two plates, and CD8 memory was given one plate. Different laboratories and diverse techniques were used to prepare libraries and sequence TCR repertoires, to increase sequencing depth and limit assay-specific biases.

Healthy HIV-negative adults with no recently reported acute infections or vaccinations were included as donors. Only Caucasian adults living in Nashville, Tennessee, USA were represented among the donors. CD4+ T cells were enriched by magnetic negative selection, after which naive cells were positively selected on CD45RA and the negative fraction was taken as the memory subset. Blood was collected by leukapheresis, and PBMCs were isolated by Ficoll-Histopaque density gradient centrifugation and then cryopreserved in liquid nitrogen vapor phase. Analytical flow cytometry was used to check the purity and quantity of each magnetically sorted T cell population. Genomic DNA was isolated from each sorted fraction and quantified by UV absorbance on a Nanodrop 2000c. Per the germline V gene, MNHEY is the CDR1 and SVGAGI is the CDR2. The CDR3 has 12 amino acids, counting the end cysteine and phenylalanine. The read is trimmed to its CDR3 DNA, 36 bases read in frame from base 1. V lost 5 bases and J lost 9 bases, and the count of bases not matched to a germline gene is 5.

The paper as a whole reports these results and caveats: Incomplete sequencing was indicated by rarefaction of sorted-subset datasets, despite the large sequencing depth. The small number of donors limited the genetic and exposure-history diversity represented. Sharing across four donors was observed for 4.5% to 6.5% of naive CD4, around 3.5% of naive CD8, 2% to 2.5% of memory CD4, and around 0.4% of memory CD8 clonotypes. Compared with non-shared clonotypes, clonotypes shared by all four sorted-subset donors had higher generation probabilities. Pairwise subsampling indicated that sequencing depth was expected to affect the degree of clonotype sharing among donors. Sampling was restricted to blood, and TCR repertoires in tissues likely differ from the TCR repertoires found in blood. Estimated clonotype richness was generally larger for naive than for memory subsets.

On this clone itself: This clone's antigen is unknown. No much larger clonotype is one base removed from it; base qualities were not supplied.

Using the deep immunoSEQ assay, TCR CDR3 regions were amplified from genomic DNA by multiplex PCR. Extracted genomic DNA from each cell subset was distributed evenly across all wells of several immunoSEQ 96-well plates, and each plate was treated as a replicate. For sorted subsets, approximately 190 ng genomic DNA, equal to tens of thousands of T cell genomes, was loaded into each replicate PCR. Purified libraries were quantified with a Qubit 3.0 fluorometer, sized on a Bioanalyzer 2100, and re-quantified with the KAPA Library Quantification kit. Each immunoSEQ 96-well plate was sequenced on its own single-read 150-cycle Illumina NextSeq 550 flow cell. In the source study's methods: Because the immunoSEQ output held only junctional sequences and lacked quality scores, the filtering could not match the filtering applied to full-length reads. To assign V/J genes and CDR3, sequences were annotated against IMGT germline references using PyIR, a Python wrapper for IgBLAST v1.9. Reads were removed for weak V/J assignments (E-value above 1e-6), missing CDR3, stop codons, out-of-frame junctions, or ambiguous translated residues. V3J clonotypes were defined as sequences sharing the same inferred V gene, J gene, and CDR3 amino acid sequence. The percentage overlap between two repertoires was calculated by dividing the number of shared unique clonotypes by the size of the smaller repertoire. Repertoire richness was assessed with RTK rarefaction, the Chao1 estimator, and Recon v2.1 estimates of unobserved clonotypes. Generation probabilities were computed with OLGA for all TCRbeta clonotypes obtained by the gDNA method from several donors. TCRdb's version of the immuneACCESS table is confined to in-frame rearrangements and falls short of the full clone set. An unresolved V gene accounts for under half of the shortfall where checked; the remainder is of unknown origin. V and J calls and clone size come straight from that table; D and trimming were deduced from the DNA. For this sample the table gives 2 million or so clones, of which 85% to 95% were detected only once. The top ten clones comprise 0.1% to 0.15% of the sample.

The sample was naive CD4+ T cells sorted from blood. Interpreted using the paper, the cell subset or site label stands for: CD45RA+ positively selected. The receptor was isolated from a man between 18 and 29 years old in good health. Here the chain combines TRBV6-5 and TRBJ1-2, with 8 bases in between that match TRBD1. For the CDR3, the sequence is CASSQAGGRYTF. The DNA reads TGTGCCAGCAGTCAAGCAGGGGGCCGCTACACCTTC.